Shown below are 4 T cell receptor beta chains from a single sample sequenced in a study of PD-1 blockade in mismatch repair-deficient tumors. Clones were sequenced by immunoSEQ multiplex PCR, and TCRdb holds only the in-frame ones, with some missing. The repertoire holds 90,000 to 130,000 clones, 70% to 80% seen once, with 4.7% in the top ten. The sample here was peripheral blood, taken 60 weeks after starting pembrolizumab. The receptors derive from an adult with mismatch repair-deficient cancer.

J is TRBJ2-1 and V is TRBV7-9; D unresolved. The ends were cut back, 5 bases at V and 15 bases at J, with 14 bases in the middle. The CDR3 is 11 residues long. Germline V gene sequence: CDR1 SEHNR, CDR2 FQNEAQ (reference sequence). The CDR3 sequence: CASSPGRPAFF. The CDR3, as DNA: TGTGCCAGCAGCCCAGGCAGGCCAGCGTTCTTC.

The V call is TRBV7-2, the J call TRBJ2-1, with 11 bases matching TRBD2. CDR3 size: 17 residues. J gave up 4 bases and V 5 bases, and 10 bases lay outside the gene matches. Germline-derived CDR1 and CDR2 are SGHTA and FQGNSA. This CDR3 is CASSQLTGTSGYNEQFF. The CDR3, as DNA: TGTGCCAGCAGCCAACTTACCGGGACTAGCGGATACAATGAGCAGTTCTTC.

The J gene is TRBJ2-4, the V gene TRBV7-9, with D hard to call. Germline lookup yields CDR1 SEHNR and CDR2 FQNEAQ (reference sequence). V lost 1 base and J 4 bases, leaving 11 bases between the germline ends. The CDR3 has 15 residues. The CDR3 spells CASSLGPGRKNIQYF. CDR3 DNA: TGTGCCAGCAGCTTAGGTCCAGGCAGAAAAAACATTCAGTACTTC. Supplemented by reference TRBV7-9 and TRBJ2-4, the full variable domain reads DTGVSQNPRHKITKRGQNVTFRCDPISEHNRLYWYRQTLGQGPEFLTYFQNEAQLEKSRLLSDRFSAERPKGSFSTLEIQRTEQGDSAMYLCASSLGPGRKNIQYFGAGTRLSVL.

Points on this clone: No DNA is shown, since the ends of the CDR3 on it are uncertain; the CDR3 is the one TCRdb lists. The V gene is TRBV1, the J gene TRBJ1-5; the D call of TRBD1 is as the table states it, not checked on the DNA. TRBV1 is described as a pseudogene. The CDR3 spans 20 residues, counting both ends. The CDR3 sequence: CTSSHFGQGSPPLPYQPQHF.